Listed here are 3 T cell receptor beta chains from one sample, sequenced in a study of T cell responses to AZD1222 COVID-19 vaccine. Clones were sequenced by immunoSEQ multiplex PCR, and TCRdb holds only the in-frame ones, with some missing. Among fewer than 180,000 clones listed, roughly 94% were seen once. The source was peripheral blood, collected on day 0 of AZD1222 vaccination. Source of these receptors: an adult in good health.

This clone appeared a single time. The chain carries TRBV6-2 or TRBV6-3 and TRBJ1-5, with 7 nucleotides matching TRBD1. This CDR3 comprises 15 residues. V was pared by 2 bases and J by 5 bases, with 6 bases of the junction left unmatched. The germline gives CDR1 MNHEY, CDR2 SVGEGT. The CDR3 sequence is CASSYPQGYHQPQHF. CDR3 bases: TGTGCCAGCAGTTACCCACAGGGGTACCATCAGCCCCAGCATTTT.

The chain carries TRBV2 and TRBJ2-2, with D perhaps TRBD1 or TRBD2 (5 bases each). Trimming removed 7 bases from V and 7 bases from J, with 13 bases in between. The germline gives CDR1 SNHLY, CDR2 FYNNEI. The CDR3 is 13 amino acids. This CDR3 reads CASKGTGHGELFF. In DNA form, the CDR3 reads TGTGCCAGCAAGGGGACCGGACACGGGGAGCTGTTTTTT.

The chain joins TRBV18 to TRBJ2-5; D unclear. The V and J ends lost 0 bases and 2 bases respectively, with 13 bases between them. CDR1 is KGHSH, CDR2 LQKENI, per germline. There are 16 residues in the CDR3. CDR3 loop: CASSPPTAIGQETQYF. The CDR3 DNA follows: TGTGCCAGCTCACCACCCACGGCAATTGGACAAGAGACCCAGTACTTC.